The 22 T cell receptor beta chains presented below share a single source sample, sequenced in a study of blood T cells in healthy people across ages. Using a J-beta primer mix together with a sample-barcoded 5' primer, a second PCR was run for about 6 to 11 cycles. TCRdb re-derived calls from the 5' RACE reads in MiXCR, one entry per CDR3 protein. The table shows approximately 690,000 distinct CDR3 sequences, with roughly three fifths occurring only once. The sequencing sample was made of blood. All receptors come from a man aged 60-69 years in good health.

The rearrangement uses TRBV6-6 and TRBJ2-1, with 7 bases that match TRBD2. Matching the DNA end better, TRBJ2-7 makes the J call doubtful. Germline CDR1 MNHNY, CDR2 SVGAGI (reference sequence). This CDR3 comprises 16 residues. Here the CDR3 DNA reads TGTGCCAGCAACTCCGGGCGGGGGACCGAATACAATGAGCAGTACTTC. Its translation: CASNSGRGTEYNEQYF.

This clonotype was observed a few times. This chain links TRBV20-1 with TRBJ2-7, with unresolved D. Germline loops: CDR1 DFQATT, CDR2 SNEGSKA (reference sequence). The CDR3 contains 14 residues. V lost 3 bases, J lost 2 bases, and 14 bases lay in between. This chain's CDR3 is CSASRSGIPYEQYF. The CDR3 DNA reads TGCAGTGCTAGCCGAAGTGGCATTCCCTACGAGCAGTACTTC.

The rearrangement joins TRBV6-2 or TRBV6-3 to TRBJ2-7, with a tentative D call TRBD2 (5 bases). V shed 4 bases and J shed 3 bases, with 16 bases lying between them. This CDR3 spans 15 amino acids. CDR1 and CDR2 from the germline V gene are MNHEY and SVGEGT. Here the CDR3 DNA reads TGTGCCAGCAGTTTAACTACCCCTGGGAGCTACGAGCAGTACTTC. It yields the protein CASSLTTPGSYEQYF.

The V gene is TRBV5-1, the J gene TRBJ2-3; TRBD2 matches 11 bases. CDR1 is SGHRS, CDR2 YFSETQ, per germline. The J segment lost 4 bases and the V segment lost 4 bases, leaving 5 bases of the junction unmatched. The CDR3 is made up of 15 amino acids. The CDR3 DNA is TGCGCCAGCAGCACCTGGACTAGCGGGTCAGATACGCAGTATTTT. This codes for CASSTWTSGSDTQYF.

CDR3 DNA: TGTGCCAGCCTATTAAGCTCCTACGAGCAGTACTTC. Encoded protein: CASLLSSYEQYF. This sequence joins TRBV2 and TRBJ2-7; D remains ambiguous. With 8 bases removed from V and 0 bases from J, the gap between germline ends came to 8 bases. Germline V lookup: CDR1 SNHLY, CDR2 FYNNEI. CDR3 length: 12 amino acids.

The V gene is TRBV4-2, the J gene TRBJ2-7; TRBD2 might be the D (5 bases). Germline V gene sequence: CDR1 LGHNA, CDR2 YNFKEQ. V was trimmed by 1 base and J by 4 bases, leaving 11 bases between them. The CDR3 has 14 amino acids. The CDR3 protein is CASSQAIGIYEQYF. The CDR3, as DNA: TGTGCCAGCAGCCAAGCGATCGGGATATACGAGCAGTACTTC.

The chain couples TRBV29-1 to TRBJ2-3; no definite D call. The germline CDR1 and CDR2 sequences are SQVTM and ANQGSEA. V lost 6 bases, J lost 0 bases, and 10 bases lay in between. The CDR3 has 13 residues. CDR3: CSVDQTSTDTQYF. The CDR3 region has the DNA TGCAGCGTCGACCAGACTAGCACAGATACGCAGTATTTT.

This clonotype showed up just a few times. The CDR3 loop is CASSYGGRERETQYF. The DNA of the CDR3 is TGTGCCAGCAGTTACGGGGGCAGGGAAAGGGAGACCCAGTACTTC. The chain carries TRBV6-5 and TRBJ2-5, with D tentatively TRBD1 (6 bases). Trimming pared 2 bases from V and 5 bases from J, leaving 15 bases between. Per germline, CDR1 MNHEY and CDR2 SVGAGI. CDR3 length equals 15 residues.

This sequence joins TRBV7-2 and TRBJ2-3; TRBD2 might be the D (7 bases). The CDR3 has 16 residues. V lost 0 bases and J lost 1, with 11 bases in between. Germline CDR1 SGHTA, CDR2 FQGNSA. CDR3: CASSLARGGGTDTQYF. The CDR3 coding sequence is TGTGCCAGCAGCTTAGCGAGGGGGGGCGGCACAGATACGCAGTATTTT.

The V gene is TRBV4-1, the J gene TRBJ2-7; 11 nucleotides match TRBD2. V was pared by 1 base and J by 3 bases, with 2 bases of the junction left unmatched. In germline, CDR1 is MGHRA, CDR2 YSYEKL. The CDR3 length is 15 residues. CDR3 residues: CASSQGLAGGYEQYF. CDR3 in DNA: TGCGCCAGCAGCCAAGGGCTAGCGGGGGGCTACGAGCAGTACTTC.

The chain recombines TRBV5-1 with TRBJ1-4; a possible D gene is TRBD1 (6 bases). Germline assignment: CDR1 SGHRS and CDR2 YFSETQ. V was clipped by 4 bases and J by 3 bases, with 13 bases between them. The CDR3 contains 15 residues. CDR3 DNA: TGCGCCAGCAGCATACAGGGTACGGCTAATGAAAAACTGTTTTTT. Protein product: CASSIQGTANEKLFF.

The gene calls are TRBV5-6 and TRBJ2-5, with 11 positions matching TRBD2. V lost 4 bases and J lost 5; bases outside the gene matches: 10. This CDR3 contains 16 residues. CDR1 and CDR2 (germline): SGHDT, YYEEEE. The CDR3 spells CASSHLLAGGSETQYF. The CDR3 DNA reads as TGTGCCAGCAGCCACCTCCTAGCGGGGGGCTCTGAGACCCAGTACTTC.

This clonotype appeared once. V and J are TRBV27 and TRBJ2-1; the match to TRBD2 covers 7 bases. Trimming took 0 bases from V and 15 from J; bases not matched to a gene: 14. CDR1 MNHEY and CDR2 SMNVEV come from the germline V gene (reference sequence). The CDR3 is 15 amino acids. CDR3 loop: CASSLSERGRSVAFF. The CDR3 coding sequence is TGTGCCAGCAGTTTATCTGAGCGGGGCCGGTCTGTGGCGTTCTTC.

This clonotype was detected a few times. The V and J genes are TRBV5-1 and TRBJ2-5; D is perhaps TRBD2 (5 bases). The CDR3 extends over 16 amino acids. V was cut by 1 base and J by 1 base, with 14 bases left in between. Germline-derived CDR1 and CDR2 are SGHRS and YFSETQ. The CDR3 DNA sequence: TGCGCCAGCAGCTTGTCCGCCGGGGTCAGCCAAGAGACCCAGTACTTC. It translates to CASSLSAGVSQETQYF. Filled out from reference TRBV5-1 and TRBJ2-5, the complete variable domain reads KAGVTQTPRYLIKTRGQQVTLSCSPISGHRSVSWYQQTPGQGLQFLFEYFSETQRNKGNFPGRFSGRQFSNSRSEMNVSTLELGDSALYLCASSLSAGVSQETQYFGPGTRLLVL.

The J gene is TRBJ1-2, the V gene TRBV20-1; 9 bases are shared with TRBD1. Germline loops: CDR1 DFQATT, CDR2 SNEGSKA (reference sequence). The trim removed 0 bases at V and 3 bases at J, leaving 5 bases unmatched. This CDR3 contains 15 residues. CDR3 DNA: TGCAGTGCTAGAGAGTTGGACAGGGGTCACTATGGCTACACCTTC. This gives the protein CSARELDRGHYGYTF.

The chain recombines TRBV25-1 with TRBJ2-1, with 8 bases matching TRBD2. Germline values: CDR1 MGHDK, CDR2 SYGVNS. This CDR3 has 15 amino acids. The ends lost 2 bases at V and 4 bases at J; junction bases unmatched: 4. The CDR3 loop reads CASSERGTRYNEQFF. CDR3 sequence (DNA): TGTGCCAGCAGTGAACGCGGGACTAGGTACAATGAGCAGTTCTTC.

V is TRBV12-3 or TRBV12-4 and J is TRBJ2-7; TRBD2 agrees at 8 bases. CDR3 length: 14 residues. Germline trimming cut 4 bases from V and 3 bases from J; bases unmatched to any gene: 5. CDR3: CASSSRGGDYEQYF. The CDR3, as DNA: TGTGCCAGCAGTTCCCGGGGGGGAGACTACGAGCAGTACTTC.

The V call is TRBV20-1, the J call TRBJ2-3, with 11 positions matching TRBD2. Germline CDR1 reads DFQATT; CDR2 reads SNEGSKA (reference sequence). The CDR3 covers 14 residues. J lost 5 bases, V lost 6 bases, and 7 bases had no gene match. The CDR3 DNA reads TGCAGTGCACTTAGCGGGGGGGCCGGAGATACGCAGTATTTT. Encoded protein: CSALSGGAGDTQYF.

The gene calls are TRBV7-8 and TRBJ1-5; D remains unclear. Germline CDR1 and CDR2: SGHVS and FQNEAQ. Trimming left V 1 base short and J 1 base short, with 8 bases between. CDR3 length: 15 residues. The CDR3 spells CASSLEVRSNQPQHF. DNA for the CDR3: TGTGCCAGCAGCTTAGAAGTGAGAAGCAATCAGCCCCAGCATTTT.

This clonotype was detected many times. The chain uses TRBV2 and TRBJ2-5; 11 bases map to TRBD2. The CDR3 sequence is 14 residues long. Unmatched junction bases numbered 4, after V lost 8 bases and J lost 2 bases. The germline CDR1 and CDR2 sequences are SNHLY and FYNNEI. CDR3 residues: CASLRTSGQETQYF. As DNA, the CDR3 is TGTGCCAGCTTAAGGACTAGCGGGCAAGAGACCCAGTACTTC.

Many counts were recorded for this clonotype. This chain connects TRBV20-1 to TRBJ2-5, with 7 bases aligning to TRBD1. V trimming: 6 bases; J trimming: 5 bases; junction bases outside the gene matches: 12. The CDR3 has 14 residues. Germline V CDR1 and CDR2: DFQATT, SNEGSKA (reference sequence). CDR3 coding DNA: TGCAGTGCCGTGTCGCAGACAGGGATGGAGACCCAGTACTTC. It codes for CSAVSQTGMETQYF.

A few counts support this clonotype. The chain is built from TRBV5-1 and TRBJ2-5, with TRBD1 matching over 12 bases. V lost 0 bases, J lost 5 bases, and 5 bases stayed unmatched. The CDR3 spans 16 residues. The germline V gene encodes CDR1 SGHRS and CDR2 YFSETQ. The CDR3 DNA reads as TGCGCCAGCAGCTTGGCGGGACAGGGGGCAGTGGAGACCCAGTACTTC. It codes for CASSLAGQGAVETQYF.